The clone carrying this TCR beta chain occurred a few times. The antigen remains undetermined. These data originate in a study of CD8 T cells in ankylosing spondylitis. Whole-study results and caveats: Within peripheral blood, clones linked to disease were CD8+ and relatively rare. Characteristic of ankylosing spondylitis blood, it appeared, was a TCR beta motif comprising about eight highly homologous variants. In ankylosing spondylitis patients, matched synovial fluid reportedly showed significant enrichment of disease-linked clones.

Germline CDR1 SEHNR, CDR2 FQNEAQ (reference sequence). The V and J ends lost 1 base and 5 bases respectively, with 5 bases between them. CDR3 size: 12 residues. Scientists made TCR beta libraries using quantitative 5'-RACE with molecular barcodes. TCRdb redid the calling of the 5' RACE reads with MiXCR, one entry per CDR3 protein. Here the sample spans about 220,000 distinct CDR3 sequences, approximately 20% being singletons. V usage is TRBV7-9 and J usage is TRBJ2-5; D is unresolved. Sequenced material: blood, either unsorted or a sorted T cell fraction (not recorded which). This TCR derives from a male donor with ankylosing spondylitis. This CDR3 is CASSLGKETQYF. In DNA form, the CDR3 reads TGTGCCAGCAGCTTAGGGAAGGAGACCCAGTACTTC.